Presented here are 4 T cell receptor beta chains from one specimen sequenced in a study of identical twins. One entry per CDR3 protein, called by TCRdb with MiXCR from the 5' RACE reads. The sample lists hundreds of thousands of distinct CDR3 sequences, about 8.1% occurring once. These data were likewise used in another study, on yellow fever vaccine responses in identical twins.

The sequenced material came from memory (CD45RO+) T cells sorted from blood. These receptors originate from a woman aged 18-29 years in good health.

CDR3 DNA: TGTGCCACCAGCAGAGAGATATCTGGAAACACCATATATTTT. The encoded protein is CATSREISGNTIYF. The chain employs TRBV15 and TRBJ1-3; unclear D gene. The CDR3 extends over 14 amino acids. Germline lookup yields CDR1 LNHNV and CDR2 YYDKDF (reference sequence). The V end was cut by 0 bases, the J end by 1 base, with 4 bases between.

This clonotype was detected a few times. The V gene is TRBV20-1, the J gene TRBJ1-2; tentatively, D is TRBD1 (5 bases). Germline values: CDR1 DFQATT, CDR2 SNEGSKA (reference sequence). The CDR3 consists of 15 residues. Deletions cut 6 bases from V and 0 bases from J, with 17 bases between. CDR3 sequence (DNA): TGCAGTGCCCAGCCTTGGGACTTATCTAACTATGGCTACACCTTC. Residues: CSAQPWDLSNYGYTF.

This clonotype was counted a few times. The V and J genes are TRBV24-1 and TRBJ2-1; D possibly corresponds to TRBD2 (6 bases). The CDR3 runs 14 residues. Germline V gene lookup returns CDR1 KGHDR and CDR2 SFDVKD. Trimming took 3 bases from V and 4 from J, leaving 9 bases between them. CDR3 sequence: CATSDRDSYNEQFF. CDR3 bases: TGTGCCACCAGTGATCGGGACTCATACAATGAGCAGTTCTTC.

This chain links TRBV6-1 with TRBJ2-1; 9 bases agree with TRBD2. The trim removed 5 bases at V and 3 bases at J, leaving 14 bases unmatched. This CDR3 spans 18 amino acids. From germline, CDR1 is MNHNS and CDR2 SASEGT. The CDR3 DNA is TGTGCCAGCAGTCCGGGCGCGGGGGGGCCGGATCGCTACAATGAGCAGTTCTTC. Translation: CASSPGAGGPDRYNEQFF.